A single sample gave rise to the 16 T cell receptor beta chains below, sequenced in a study of regulatory T cells in long-lasting Graves disease. Relying on iRepertoire HTBI primers and Arm-PCR of CDR3 regions, the team built TCR beta libraries. TCRdb processed the multiplex PCR reads anew with MiXCR; each CDR3 protein has one entry. Of about 430,000 distinct CDR3 sequences in the sample, around a fifth were seen once. The time point is: persistent/refractory GD, antithyroid drugs over 5 years with positive TRAb. Isolated PBMC RNA provided the starting material for the TCR library. The sequencing here drew on peripheral blood mononuclear cells (PBMCs), taken when the disease was refractory, from a patient treated with antithyroid drugs. The receptors were gathered from a female donor with Graves disease.

This clonotype showed up many times. The gene calls are TRBV5-6 and TRBJ1-1; 7 positions agree with TRBD1. CDR3 length equals 14 residues. Germline trimming cut 0 bases from V and 7 bases from J; bases unmatched to any gene: 6. CDR1 and CDR2 (germline): SGHDT, YYEEEE. The chain's CDR3 is CASSLVGGTDEAFF. In nucleotides, the CDR3 is TGTGCCAGCAGCTTGGTGGGGGGGACAGATGAAGCTTTCTTT.

A remark on this clonotype: A far larger clone lies a single base away; this is likely a read error. The V gene is TRBV6-9, the J gene TRBJ2-5, with D maybe TRBD2 (6 bases). The germline V gene has CDR1 MNHGY and CDR2 SVAAGI. This CDR3 region has 20 residues. This CDR3 is CASSSPRRDHRIPPQETQCF. The CDR3 DNA is TGTGCCAGCAGTTCCCCACGGCGGGACCACCGCATTCCTCCCCAAGAGACCCAGTGCTTC.

This chain connects TRBV7-9 to TRBJ2-7; D is possibly TRBD1 or TRBD2 (5 bases each). The V and J ends lost 4 bases and 6 bases respectively, with 16 bases between them. Germline CDR1 and CDR2: SEHNR and FQNEAQ (reference sequence). This CDR3 region has 14 residues. The CDR3 region is CASSSRGSLTEQYF. DNA of the CDR3: TGTGCCAGCAGCTCCCGGGGCAGTCTAACCGAGCAGTACTTC.

The chain joins TRBV20-1 to TRBJ1-1; TRBD1 might be the D (5 bases). Trimming stripped 5 bases from V and 1 base from J, with 14 bases between. This CDR3 spans 14 amino acids. Germline values: CDR1 DFQATT, CDR2 SNEGSKA (reference sequence). The CDR3 nucleotides are TGCAGTGCTGGGGGGGACGCTCAGAACACTGAAGCTTTCTTT. It encodes CSAGGDAQNTEAFF.

The rearrangement links TRBV5-1 to TRBJ2-2; 14 bases agree with TRBD2. This CDR3 region has 17 residues. CDR1 is SGHRS, CDR2 YFSETQ, per germline. The V and J ends lost 4 bases and 5 bases, in that order; junction bases with no gene match: 7. CDR3 sequence (DNA): TGCGCCAGCAGCCAAGAGGGACTAGCGGGAGTAACCGGGGAGCTGTTTTTT. Its translation is CASSQEGLAGVTGELFF. The full variable domain, with the rest looked up from reference TRBV5-1 and TRBJ2-2, is KAGVTQTPRYLIKTRGQQVTLSCSPISGHRSVSWYQQTPGQGLQFLFEYFSETQRNKGNFPGRFSGRQFSNSRSEMNVSTLELGDSALYLCASSQEGLAGVTGELFFGEGSRLTVL.

The chain recombines TRBV20-1 with TRBJ2-2; D not resolved. CDR3 length: 13 residues. Trimming cost V 3 bases and J 2 bases, with 7 bases left between them. CDR1 is DFQATT and CDR2 is SNEGSKA in the germline V gene (reference sequence). The CDR3 sequence is CSASPSNTGELFF. In nucleotides, the CDR3 is TGCAGTGCTAGTCCAAGTAACACCGGGGAGCTGTTTTTT.

The V call is TRBV9, the J call TRBJ2-7; D gene uncertain. The V gene's germline CDR1 is SGDLS and CDR2 YYNGEE. The CDR3 loop spans 14 amino acids. With 4 bases removed from V and 2 bases from J, the gap between germline ends came to 13 bases. The CDR3, as DNA: TGTGCCAGCAGCCCCCGTGTCACAGCCTACGAGCAGTACTTC. This encodes CASSPRVTAYEQYF.

V usage is TRBV6-1 and J usage is TRBJ2-3; 7 bases are shared with TRBD2. Germline V gives CDR1 MNHNS, CDR2 SASEGT. CDR3 length: 17 amino acids. With V trimmed by 2 bases and J by 5 bases, 13 bases remained unmatched. Written as DNA, the CDR3 is TGTGCCAGCAGTGAACCCGCGGGAGTGGGTCGGGGAGATACGCAGTATTTT. Protein sequence: CASSEPAGVGRGDTQYF.

This clonotype has more than one count but fewer than ten. J is TRBJ1-1 and V is TRBV10-3; D is possibly TRBD1 (6 bases). The CDR3 has 14 amino acids. CDR1 and CDR2 (germline): ENHRY, SYGVKD. Between the trimmed V and J ends, which lost 4 bases and 2 bases, there was a span of 11 bases. Written as DNA, the CDR3 is TGTGCCATCAGTGGCACAGGGACTAACACTGAAGCTTTCTTT. Amino acids: CAISGTGTNTEAFF.

This clonotype was counted between two and nine times. The chain joins TRBV5-1 to TRBJ2-2; a weak D match, TRBD1 (5 bases). Germline V lookup: CDR1 SGHRS, CDR2 YFSETQ. Between the trimmed V and J ends, which lost 4 bases and 11 bases, there was a span of 12 bases. The CDR3 runs 12 residues. CDR3 in amino acids: CASSPDMKELFF. CDR3 nucleotides: TGCGCCAGCAGCCCGGACATGAAAGAGCTGTTTTTT.

This clonotype was recorded a few times. The chain combines TRBV20-1 with TRBJ2-7; 13 bases are shared with TRBD2. This CDR3 contains 17 residues. The germline CDR1 and CDR2 sequences are DFQATT and SNEGSKA (reference sequence). After removal of 2 bases from V and 2 bases from J, the junction contained 9 bases not matched to a gene. The CDR3 loop reads CSARPSGLAGDPYEQYF. The CDR3 DNA reads as TGCAGTGCTAGACCTTCAGGACTAGCGGGAGACCCCTACGAGCAGTACTTC.

This clonotype was counted ten times or more. CDR3 coding DNA: TGTGCCAGCAGTTTAAACGGGAGGGTTCAAGAGACCCAGTACTTC. Encoded protein: CASSLNGRVQETQYF. The V gene is TRBV28, the J gene TRBJ2-5, with TRBD2 matching 8 bases. Germline V lookup: CDR1 MDHEN, CDR2 SYDVKM. J was trimmed by 2 bases and V by 2 bases; bases with no gene match: 4. This CDR3 has 15 amino acids.

The rearrangement uses TRBV12-3 or TRBV12-4 and TRBJ2-7; 7 bases match TRBD1. The CDR3 is made up of 14 amino acids. The V gene end was trimmed by 4 bases and the J gene end by 3 bases; junction bases not matched to a gene: 6. CDR3 DNA: TGTGCCAGCAGTTCGAACAGGGGTTTCTACGAGCAGTACTTC. Residues: CASSSNRGFYEQYF.

The gene calls are TRBV20-1 and TRBJ2-7; TRBD2 agrees at 11 bases. V was pared by 6 bases and J by 7 bases, with 8 bases of the junction left unmatched. From germline, CDR1 is DFQATT and CDR2 SNEGSKA (reference sequence). This CDR3 has 13 residues. CDR3: CSADSGRGREQYF. DNA of the CDR3: TGCAGTGCCGATAGCGGGAGGGGTAGGGAGCAGTACTTC.

V is TRBV5-1 and J is TRBJ1-1; D unresolved. V was clipped by 4 bases and J by 7 bases, with 17 bases between them. The germline V gene encodes CDR1 SGHRS and CDR2 YFSETQ. CDR3 length: 14 residues. CDR3 nucleotide sequence: TGCGCCAGCAGCCCCCAACAGAGGAAGGGTGAAGCTTTCTTT. It codes for CASSPQQRKGEAFF.

This clonotype was seen ten or more times. V gene TRBV10-3 combines with J gene TRBJ2-5; 7 bases agree with TRBD1. V was clipped by 0 bases and J by 5 bases; unmatched bases: 3. This CDR3 contains 14 residues. Looked up from germline, CDR1 is ENHRY and CDR2 is SYGVKD. CDR3: CAISESRGQETQYF. The CDR3 DNA reads as TGTGCCATCAGTGAGTCAAGGGGGCAGGAGACCCAGTACTTC.